These T cell receptor beta chains were read from a single sample in a study of T cells in Graves' hyperthyroidism and ophthalmopathy. Each CDR3 protein is one row after TCRdb ran MiXCR on the multiplex PCR reads. This sample has approximately 380,000 distinct CDR3 sequences, with roughly 19% found just once. The specimen was blood. The receptors shown here come from a woman aged 18-29 years with Graves' hyperthyroidism. Each CDR3 is given with its conserved first and last residue. A D gene is named only where the DNA matches it firmly. The size field is filled for only some rows; it gives once, few, many or a size class.

>.|TRBJ1-2|TRBV11-2|.
TGTGCCAGCAGCTCGCCCCTCGGGGGGCCCCGTCTTCGGGATGGCTACACCTTC
CASSSPLGGPRLRDGYTF
>.|TRBJ1-1|TRBV12-3/TRBV12-4|many
TGTGCCAGCAGGGCAGGGAACATGAACACTGAAGCTTTCTTT
CASRAGNMNTEAFF
>TRBD1|TRBJ2-5|TRBV12-3/TRBV12-4|.
TGTGCCAGCAGTTTTTCAGGGGGCCAAGAGACCCAGTACTTC
CASSFSGGQETQYF
>TRBD2|TRBJ2-5|TRBV5-1|many
TGCGCCAGCAGCCCAGGGGATGCGCTAGCGGGAGAGACCCAGTACTTC
CASSPGDALAGETQYF
>.|TRBJ1-1|TRBV4-1|few
TGCGCCAGCAGCTGGGCCCCCAGGGCCCCTGAACAGACTGAAGCTTTCTTT
CASSWAPRAPEQTEAFF
>.|TRBJ2-7|TRBV25-1|few
TGTGCCAGCAGCCGCGGACAGCACTACGAGCAGTACTTC
CASSRGQHYEQYF
>.|TRBJ1-5|TRBV20-1|many
TGCAGTGGAGAGGGGACCGCGAATCAGCCCCAGCATTTT
CSGEGTANQPQHF
>TRBD1|TRBJ2-2|TRBV29-1|many
TGCAGCACCCCGGGACAGACCAACACCGGGGAGCTGTTTTTT
CSTPGQTNTGELFF
>.|TRBJ2-4|TRBV30|few
TGTGCCTGGAGTCTCCAGACAGGAACAAACATTCAGTACTTC
CAWSLQTGTNIQYF
>TRBD2|TRBJ2-5|TRBV3-1|few
TGTGCCAGCAGCCAAGCTGGATTAGCGGGGGGTGGAGAGACCCAGTACTTC
CASSQAGLAGGGETQYF
>.|TRBJ1-1|TRBV2|.
TGTGCCAGCAGTGTTTCACCCCTGAACACTGAAGCTTTCTTT
CASSVSPLNTEAFF
>.|TRBJ2-7|TRBV7-9|many
TGTGCCAGCAGCCATACAGGGGAGGGCGAGCAGTACTTC
CASSHTGEGEQYF
>.|TRBJ2-7|TRBV20-1|many
TGCAGTGCTAGACCCCCCGGGACACTTTACGAGCAGTACTTC
CSARPPGTLYEQYF
>.|TRBJ2-7|TRBV10-1|many
TGCGCCAGCAACGACGGGGGCGCCGAGCAGTACTTC
CASNDGGAEQYF
>.|TRBJ2-2|TRBV12-3/TRBV12-4|many
TGTGCCAGCAGTCCCGACTACAGGGCGAGAACCGGGGAGCTGTTTTTT
CASSPDYRARTGELFF